This TCR beta chain was sequenced during a study of Ad26.COV2.S vaccination and SARS-CoV-2 variants (dated by TCRdb to the early 2020s). Regarding the study in general: Donors in the vaccine arm were drawn from COV1001, a phase I-IIa trial of Ad26.COV2.S in healthy adults that was multicentre, randomized, double-blind and placebo-controlled. Ad26.COV2.S was administered intramuscularly at 5 x 10^10 or 1 x 10^11 viral particles, either as a single shot or as two shots given 56 days apart. TCRbeta repertoire sequencing served as the tool for gauging how specific and how broad the SARS-CoV-2-reactive T cell receptors were following Ad26.COV2.S vaccination. The TCR-sequenced set comprised approximately 32 samples: 19 Ad26.COV2.S vaccine recipients, 5 placebo recipients and 8 SARS-CoV-2 convalescent individuals. Trial participants were randomized into five groups of five: low-dose or high-dose Ad26.COV2.S given once or twice, or placebo on both occasions. Blinding of investigators to trial group allocation was maintained during experiments and outcome assessment. The paper's findings and limits, for the study overall: Vaccine and placebo recipients had comparable non-spike TCR breadth, which fits with the vaccine containing only spike. The study lacked the statistical power to compare responses across vaccine doses or regimens. It was noted by the authors that total T cell responses may have been underestimated by the TCR breadth and depth analyses. Spike-specific TCR breadth was higher in Ad26.COV2.S recipients than in placebo recipients (P = 0.0014). Substantial breadth of spike-specific CD8+ and CD4+ T cell responses was reported after vaccination.

The immunoSEQ Assay was the method used to sequence TCRbeta CDR3 regions. After extraction, genomic DNA underwent amplification by bias-controlled multiplex PCR, followed by high-throughput sequencing. The original pipeline was this. To quantify the absolute abundance of each unique TCRbeta CDR3 region, sequences were collapsed and filtered. T cell fraction was estimated by normalization of TCRbeta template counts to usable DNA, with usable DNA being measured through amplification of reference genes present in all nucleated cells. Repertoire TCRs were annotated as SARS-CoV-2-specific by exact matching of V gene, CDR3 amino acid sequence and J gene to a known reactive TCR set. The reference SARS-CoV-2 TCR set came from MIRA and was filtered for enrichment in COVID-19-positive ImmuneCODE repertoires, removing public or cross-reactive TCRs. Drawing on the MIRA antigens, annotated TCRs were analysed further at the level of specific ORF or position within ORF. Breadth was defined as annotated unique rearrangements over total unique productive rearrangements; depth was the summed frequency of those rearrangements. Two-sided Wilcoxon rank-sum tests were used to compare TCR breadth between groups. In its TCRdb copy, this immuneACCESS table keeps in-frame sequences only and misses some clones. Where compared with another copy, unresolved V genes explain less than half of these, and the others have no known cause. The V and J calls and the clone size are those of that table, but D and trimming were determined from the DNA. The sample has about 330,000 clones on record, 75% to 90% of them singletons. The leading ten clones occupy about 5.4% of the sample.

Notes on this clone: It has no known antigen specificity. Qualities for individual bases were not recorded, and no much larger clone is one base off.

Explained via the paper, the treatment or condition label denotes: around 19 received Ad26.COV2.S at low or high dose, single or two shots; about 5 received placebo; per-sample allocation not given. Repertoires of vaccine and placebo recipients were sequenced from samples collected on day 63 after the first injection. Cohort 1b enrolled some 25 adults aged 18-55 years at a single site in Boston, USA, between 29 July and 7 August 2020. Ad26.COV2.S consisted of a replication-incompetent adenovirus type 26 vector by which a prefusion-stabilized SARS-CoV-2 spike protein from the original Wuhan strain was expressed. The TCR was taken from a person between 18 and 65 years old who received the Ad26.COV2.S COVID-19 vaccine or a placebo. The sequencing used peripheral blood, collected in a trial of Ad26.COV2.S vaccine versus placebo.

The sequenced DNA: TGTGCCAGCAGCCCGAAGGAGGGACAGGCCCCTACCTACGAGCAGTACGTC. This yields the protein CASSPKEGQAPTYEQYV. The chain is made from TRBV5-6 and TRBJ2-7; TRBD1 agrees with 8 junctional bases. The germline V gene supplies CDR1 SGHDT and CDR2 YYEEEE. From V the trimming removes 4 bases and from J it removes 2 bases, while the gene matches leave 14 bases of the junction unaccounted for. The CDR3 starts with the cysteine, ends with the valine, and has 17 residues. Of the read, only the CDR3 DNA is kept; its 51 bases are in frame from base 1.